This T cell receptor (beta chain) was found in a study of T cells in Graves' hyperthyroidism and ophthalmopathy. Study as a whole: Peripheral blood specimens were obtained at initial diagnosis, prior to any treatment. Study-wide results and limits: Most thyroid-expanded clonotypes above 0.001 were also found in blood.

Investigators excluded patients with uncontrolled infection, other autoimmune disease, pregnancy or lactation. Authors of the study amplified TCR beta CDR3 regions from RNA transcripts. Primed by the HTBI set, a first-round RT-PCR was run on the TCR CDR3. TCRdb called the multiplex PCR reads again in MiXCR, with one record for every CDR3 protein. The table lists 550,000 to 600,000 distinct CDR3 sequences, approximately 15% of them singletons. This clonotype was observed a handful of times. The target antigen is unknown. The specimen sequenced was blood. This TCR was recovered from a young woman with Graves' hyperthyroidism.

CDR3 DNA sequence: TGCAGTGCTAGAGACCCGGGACTCAACTACGAGCAGTACTTC. Translating gives CSARDPGLNYEQYF. V gene TRBV20-1 combines with J gene TRBJ2-7; tentative D call: TRBD2 (6 bases). Germline V lookup: CDR1 DFQATT, CDR2 SNEGSKA (reference sequence). The CDR3 contains 14 residues. The V and J ends lost 0 bases and 3 bases respectively, with 12 bases between them.